A selection of T cell receptor beta chains follows, all from one sample in a study of CD8 T cells in Susac syndrome. TCRdb called the immunoSEQ multiplex PCR reads again in MiXCR, with one record for every CDR3 protein. The sample lists around 220,000 distinct CDR3 sequences, 80% to 95% seen once, with roughly 0.15% in the top ten. Sequencing was done on a sample of CD8+ T cells from PBMCs. Receptors originate from a human donor with multiple sclerosis. Both conserved end residues are part of each CDR3. Fields, in order: V gene, CDR3 protein.

>TRBV7-9
CASSFPEASGTRMQETQYF
>TRBV9
CASSVGGQGVNTEAFF
>TRBV4-1
CASSQEPRRSNEQYF
>TRBV27
CASSFGAGSSPLHF
>TRBV29-1
CSAHMGQGVEETQYF
>TRBV19
CASSISQTSGAGYEQYF
>TRBV12-5
CASGLVQGRGGTQYF
>TRBV7-9
CASSLAGSLALTYNEQFF
>TRBV5-1
CASSLDLADTQYF
>TRBV7-2
CASSLSAGENQPQHF
>TRBV6-6
CASSYSQGNTEAFF
>TRBV7-9
CASSSSDRGTPTDNEQFF
>TRBV24-1
CATGTYNEQFF
>TRBV7-9
CASSSTTNRGRGPFGYTF
>TRBV7-2
CASRPPGVYEQYF
>TRBV20-1
CSARPSSGGASSRTDTQYF
>TRBV18
CASSQDGIGTFSNQPQHF
>TRBV28
CASSLSASVGEGYTF
>TRBV4-1
CASSHPRLRATVGGELFF
>TRBV6-5
CASSYPRDSQRQETQYF
>TRBV25-1
CASSEFKYNEQFF
>TRBV9
CASSAIGLPEYNEQFF
>TRBV4-1
CASSQETPSSYNSPLHF
>TRBV2
CASSERDSWKTDGYTF